This T cell receptor beta chain was obtained from a study of T cells expressing NK-cell markers. TCRdb re-called the 5' RACE reads and shows each CDR3 protein once, DNA omitted. Its clone listing holds around 180,000 distinct CDR3 sequences. The sample was blood T cells: a sorted CD56 or NKG2C T cell subset, CD4+ or CD8+ T cells, or bulk PBMC T cells (not recorded which). This receptor was obtained from a man aged 18 to 69 in good health.

CDR3 sequence reads: CASSLIRGVSLETQYF. This rearrangement joins TRBV7-9 to TRBJ2-5; TCRdb's D call of TRBD1 is untestable without DNA. The germline CDR1 and CDR2 sequences are SEHNR and FQNEAQ (reference sequence). CDR3 size: 16 residues.